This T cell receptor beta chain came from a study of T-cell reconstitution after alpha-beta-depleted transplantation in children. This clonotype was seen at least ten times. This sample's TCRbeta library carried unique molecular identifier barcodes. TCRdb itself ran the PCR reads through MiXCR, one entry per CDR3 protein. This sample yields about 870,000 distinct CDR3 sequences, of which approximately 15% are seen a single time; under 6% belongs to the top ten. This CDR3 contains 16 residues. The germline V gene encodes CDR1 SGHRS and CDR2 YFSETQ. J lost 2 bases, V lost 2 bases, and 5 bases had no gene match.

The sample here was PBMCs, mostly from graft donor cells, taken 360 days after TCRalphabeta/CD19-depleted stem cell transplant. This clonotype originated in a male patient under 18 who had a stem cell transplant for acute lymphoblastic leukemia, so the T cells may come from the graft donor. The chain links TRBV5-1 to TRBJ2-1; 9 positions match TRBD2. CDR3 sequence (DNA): TGCGCCAGCAGCTTACCGACTAGCGGAACCTACAATGAGCAGTTCTTC. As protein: CASSLPTSGTYNEQFF. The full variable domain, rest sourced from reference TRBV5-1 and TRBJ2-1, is KAGVTQTPRYLIKTRGQQVTLSCSPISGHRSVSWYQQTPGQGLQFLFEYFSETQRNKGNFPGRFSGRQFSNSRSEMNVSTLELGDSALYLCASSLPTSGTYNEQFFGPGTRLTVL.